Below, one TCR beta chain is given with its context. What it recognizes is unknown. The sample originates from a study of shared clonotypes between healthy human individuals. Clones were read by immunoSEQ multiplex PCR, and TCRdb kept only the in-frame ones, dropping some. The sample yields around 990,000 clones, about 80% seen once. Study-level points and caveats: Shared clonotypes across all four donors exceeded non-shared ones in generation probability.

The sequence derives from a man between 18 and 35 years old in good health. Some clones in this sample may be carry-over from other donors' samples. Sequences were obtained from memory CD4+ T cells from PBMCs. Stated subset: CD45RA-negative fraction.

In DNA, the CDR3 is TGTGCCAGCAGCTCCAGGCTAGCGGGAATAGATACGCAGTATTTT. It is translated as CASSSRLAGIDTQYF. This rearrangement joins TRBV13 to TRBJ2-3, with 9 bases aligning to TRBD2. Germline values: CDR1 PRHDT, CDR2 FYEKMQ (reference sequence). The CDR3 is 15 residues long. Trimming cost V 4 bases and J 5 bases; bases outside gene matches: 7. The full variable domain, its missing parts supplied by reference TRBV13 and TRBJ2-3, is AAGVIQSPRHLIKEKRETATLKCYPIPRHDTVYWYQQGPGQDPQFLISFYEKMQSDKGSIPDRFSAQQFSDYHSELNMSSLELGDSALYFCASSSRLAGIDTQYFGPGTRLTVL.